This passage covers 9 T cell receptor beta chains from one sample sequenced in a study of blood T cell repertoires in COVID-19. This table comes from immunoSEQ multiplex PCR, and its TCRdb copy is limited to in-frame clones, with some not included. The sample lists about 320,000 clones; about 85% were seen once. What was sequenced was PBMCs or T cells enriched from blood (not recorded which). These receptors were obtained from a woman in her 30s who had recovered from COVID-19.

This rearrangement joins TRBV13 to TRBJ1-2; TRBD1 agrees at 7 bases. CDR1 is PRHDT and CDR2 is FYEKMQ in the germline V gene (reference sequence). The CDR3 loop spans 14 amino acids. V lost 5 bases and J lost 2; bases outside the gene matches: 5. In DNA, the CDR3 is TGTGCCAGCAGCCTACCACAGGGGAACTATGGCTACACCTTC. Translating gives CASSLPQGNYGYTF.

This sequence joins TRBV12-1 and TRBJ1-5. TRBV12-1 is a pseudogene. This CDR3 has 14 residues. The CDR3 coding sequence is TGTGCCAGCAGCCGGGGGTATAGCAATCAGCCCCAGCATTTT. It yields the protein CASSRGYSNQPQHF.

CDR3 loop: CASSEARQGWDTQYF. As DNA, the CDR3 is TGTGCCAGCAGTGAAGCGCGACAGGGATGGGATACGCAGTATTTT. The gene calls are TRBV6-1 and TRBJ2-3; 7 bases agree with TRBD1. In germline, CDR1 is MNHNS, CDR2 SASEGT. This CDR3 contains 15 residues. With V trimmed by 0 bases and J by 6 bases, 6 bases remained unmatched.

The rearrangement links TRBV5-1 to TRBJ2-1; 8 positions match TRBD2. CDR3 length: 12 residues. CDR1 SGHRS and CDR2 YFSETQ come from the germline V gene. J lost 14 bases, V lost 5 bases, and 9 bases had no gene match. CDR3 in amino acids: CASRQSRGGEFF. The CDR3 nucleotides read TGCGCCAGCAGGCAATCCCGGGGGGGGGAGTTCTTC.

This chain connects TRBV6-5 to TRBJ1-2; D call uncertain. V shed 0 bases and J shed 4 bases, with 9 bases lying between them. CDR3 size: 14 residues. Per the germline V gene, CDR1 is MNHEY and CDR2 is SVGAGI. The DNA for the CDR3 is TGTGCCAGCAGTTACTCGAGCGTGGGCTATGGCTACACCTTC. Encoded protein: CASSYSSVGYGYTF.

The chain links TRBV19 to TRBJ2-1; 9 bases map to TRBD2. Trimming cost V 7 bases and J 0 bases; bases outside gene matches: 10. There are 17 residues in the CDR3. Germline CDR1 is LNHDA and CDR2 is SQIVND (reference sequence). CDR3: CASMRASGVNSYNEQFF. The CDR3 nucleotides are TGTGCCAGTATGAGGGCTAGCGGGGTTAACTCCTACAATGAGCAGTTCTTC.

This chain joins TRBV18 and TRBJ1-1; TRBD1 aligns across 7 bases. CDR3 length: 13 amino acids. V gave up 9 bases and J gave up 5 bases; unmatched junction bases: 9. Germline V gives CDR1 KGHSH, CDR2 LQKENI. CDR3 protein: CASEGARGTEAFF. CDR3 coding DNA: TGTGCCAGTGAGGGGGCCAGGGGGACTGAAGCTTTCTTT. The variable domain in full, completed from reference TRBV18 and TRBJ1-1, reads NAGVMQNPRHLVRRRGQEARLRCSPMKGHSHVYWYRQLPEEGLKFMVYLQKENIIDESGMPKERFSAEFPKEGPSILRIQQVVRGDSAAYFCASEGARGTEAFFGQGTRLTVV.

CDR3 amino acids: CAISDGAYEQYF. Written as DNA, the CDR3 is TGTGCCATCAGTGACGGGGCCTACGAGCAGTACTTC. The chain couples TRBV10-3 to TRBJ2-7; tentative D call: TRBD2 (5 bases). Germline CDR1 is ENHRY and CDR2 is SYGVKD. The CDR3 totals 12 residues. Trimming removed 3 bases from V and 2 bases from J, with 5 bases in between.

The rearrangement joins TRBV11-3 to TRBJ2-7; TRBD2 matches 7 bases. The V segment lost 5 bases and the J segment 0 bases; nucleotides outside the gene matches: 7. Germline CDR1 is SGHNT and CDR2 is YENEEA. The CDR3 extends over 15 amino acids. The CDR3 is CASSAPRGGSYEQYF. In nucleotides, the CDR3 is TGTGCCAGCAGCGCGCCGCGCGGGGGCTCCTACGAGCAGTACTTC.